Listed below are T cell receptor beta chains from one sample, sequenced in a study of blood T cell repertoires in COVID-19. Generated by immunoSEQ multiplex PCR, the TCRdb table keeps only in-frame clones and is missing some. The top ten hold around 8.7% of the sample, which has tens of thousands of clones, 85% to 90% seen once. Sequences were obtained from peripheral blood. Receptors were obtained from a man aged 45 to 65 with active COVID-19. Both conserved end residues are part of each CDR3. The order of the fields is CDR3 DNA, CDR3 protein, V gene, D gene, J gene, clone size. A D gene is named only where the DNA matches it firmly. Not every row has a clone size; where given, it reads once, few, many or a size class.

TGTGCCAGCAGCTTGCAAGTTGGACTAGCGGGGCCGACCGGGGAGCTGTTTTTT CASSLQVGLAGPTGELFF TRBV5-8 TRBD2 TRBJ2-2 NA
TGTGCCATCAGTTTCGGACTAGCGGGAGGGGAGCAGTTCTTC CAISFGLAGGEQFF TRBV10-3 TRBD2 TRBJ2-1 NA
TGTGCCAGCAGCTCAACGACACGGGATAACTATGGCTACACCTTC CASSSTTRDNYGYTF TRBV7-9 NA TRBJ1-2 NA
TGTGCCAGCAGGGAGAGGACCCCAGGGCGGGAGCAGTACTTC CASRERTPGREQYF TRBV11-1 NA TRBJ2-7 NA
TGTGCCAGCAGAAACAGGGAGACCGGGGAGCTGTTTTTT CASRNRETGELFF TRBV12-3/TRBV12-4 NA TRBJ2-2 NA
TGTGCCAGCAGCAAGTTCCGGGAGGGCTTTAGCAATCAGCCCCAGCATTTT CASSKFREGFSNQPQHF TRBV21-1 NA TRBJ1-5 NA
TGTGCCAGCAGCTTTGGGGGACAGGGTGGTGAGACCCAGTACTTC CASSFGGQGGETQYF TRBV3-1/TRBV3-2 TRBD1 TRBJ2-5 NA
TGTGCCAGCAGCCTGACTAGCGGGGGCGGCGAGCAGTACTTC CASSLTSGGGEQYF TRBV2 TRBD2 TRBJ2-7 NA
TGTGCCAGCAGTTCCCAGGGGGCAGCCACCTACGAGCAGTACTTC CASSSQGAATYEQYF TRBV2 TRBD1 TRBJ2-7 NA
TGTGCCAGCAGCCAGACTAGCGGGAGTGAAAATGAGCAGTTCTTC CASSQTSGSENEQFF TRBV7-9 TRBD2 TRBJ2-1 once
TGCGCCAGCAGACCAGGACTAGCGGGGGGCTACGAGCAGTACTTC CASRPGLAGGYEQYF TRBV5-1 TRBD2 TRBJ2-7 NA
TGTGCCAGCAGTTTCTATAGTCGCGGGGGACCGAACACTGAAGCTTTCTTT CASSFYSRGGPNTEAFF TRBV27 NA TRBJ1-1 NA
TGCAGCGGTAGCGTCTCCTACAATGAGCAGTTCTTC CSGSVSYNEQFF TRBV29-1 NA TRBJ2-1 NA
TGTGCCAGCAGTGTGGACAGGGGGCATGATTCACCCCTCCACTTT CASSVDRGHDSPLHF TRBV6-4 TRBD1 TRBJ1-6 NA
TGTGCCACCTCTTCCCTAGACAATTCACCCCTCCACTTT CATSSLDNSPLHF TRBV2 NA TRBJ1-6 NA
TGTGCCAGCTACTTGACAGGGAGCGACACTGAAGCTTTCTTT CASYLTGSDTEAFF TRBV7-2 TRBD1 TRBJ1-1 NA
TGTGCCAGCAGCCAAGATGGGGCCATTTCACCCCTCCACTTT CASSQDGAISPLHF TRBV3-1/TRBV3-2 NA TRBJ1-6 NA
TGTGCCAGCAGCTGGACAGGAGATAATTCACCCCTCCACTTT CASSWTGDNSPLHF TRBV7-9 TRBD1 TRBJ1-6 NA
TGTGCCAGCAGGCTGATACAAGATACGCAGTATTTT CASRLIQDTQYF TRBV11-2 NA TRBJ2-3 NA
TGTGCCTGGAAGGGGCCGGGAGAGACCCAGTACTTC CAWKGPGETQYF TRBV30 NA TRBJ2-5 once
TGTGCCAGCAGCACATACAGGGGGCGCGGTAACGAGCAGTACTTC CASSTYRGRGNEQYF TRBV21-1 NA TRBJ2-7 few
TGTGCCAGTAGTAAACTAACTAGCGGGGGTGCCAAAAACATTCAGTACTTC CASSKLTSGGAKNIQYF TRBV19 TRBD2 TRBJ2-4 NA
TGTGCCAGCAGCGGTGGCCCTCGACAGCCCCAGCATTTT CASSGGPRQPQHF TRBV9 NA TRBJ1-5 NA
TGCGCCAGCAGTTCTACACAGGGGATCTCCTACGAGCAGTACTTC CASSSTQGISYEQYF TRBV5-1 TRBD1 TRBJ2-7 NA
TGTGCCAGCAGCATGACTAGCGGACTGGTTGACAATGAGCAGTTCTTC CASSMTSGLVDNEQFF TRBV7-3 TRBD2 TRBJ2-1 NA
TGTGCCAGCAGAGCAACAGGGGGAAACACCGGGGAGCTGTTTTTT CASRATGGNTGELFF TRBV28 TRBD1 TRBJ2-2 NA
TGTGCCAGCAGCCAAGAAACGGGTTCACCCCTCCACTTT CASSQETGSPLHF TRBV3-1/TRBV3-2 NA TRBJ1-6 NA
TGTGCCAGCAGTACGGACAGGGATATCTATGGCTACACCTTC CASSTDRDIYGYTF TRBV6-5 TRBD1 TRBJ1-2 NA
TGTGCCAGCAGTAAAGGACAGGGTGACGGTCATGAGCAGTTCTTC CASSKGQGDGHEQFF TRBV6-4 TRBD1 TRBJ2-1 NA
TGTGCCAGCTCACCGGCGGTTAACACTGAAGCTTTCTTT CASSPAVNTEAFF TRBV18 NA TRBJ1-1 NA
TGTGCCACCAGTGTGCGGGGTATGAACACTGAAGCTTTCTTT CATSVRGMNTEAFF TRBV24-1 NA TRBJ1-1 NA
TGTGCCAGCAGCAGCCGGGACAGGGAAGATACGCAGTATTTT CASSSRDREDTQYF TRBV11-1 TRBD1 TRBJ2-3 NA
TGCGCCAGCAGCCAATTTGCGACAGGGGGCTATGGCTACACCTTC CASSQFATGGYGYTF TRBV4-1 TRBD1 TRBJ1-2 few